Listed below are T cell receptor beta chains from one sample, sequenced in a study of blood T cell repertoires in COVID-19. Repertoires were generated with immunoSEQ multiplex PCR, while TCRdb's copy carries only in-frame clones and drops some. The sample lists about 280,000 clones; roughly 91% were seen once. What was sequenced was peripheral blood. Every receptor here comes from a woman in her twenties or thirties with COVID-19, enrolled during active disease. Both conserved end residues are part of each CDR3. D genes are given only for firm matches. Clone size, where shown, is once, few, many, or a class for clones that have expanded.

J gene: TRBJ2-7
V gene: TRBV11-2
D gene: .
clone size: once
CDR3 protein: CASSLDQDSYPLGQYF
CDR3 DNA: TGTGCCAGCAGCTTAGATCAGGACAGCTATCCTCTAGGGCAGTACTTC

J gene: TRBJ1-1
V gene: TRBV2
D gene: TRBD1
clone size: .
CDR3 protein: CASSELGGVVTEAFF
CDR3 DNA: TGTGCCAGCAGTGAGCTAGGGGGCGTTGTCACTGAAGCTTTCTTT

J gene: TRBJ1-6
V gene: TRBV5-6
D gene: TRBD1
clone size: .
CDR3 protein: CASSFGGDSNSPLHF
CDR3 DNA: TGTGCCAGCAGCTTCGGAGGGGACAGTAATTCACCCCTCCACTTT

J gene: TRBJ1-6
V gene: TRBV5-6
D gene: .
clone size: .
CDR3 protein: CASSLSGSNSPLHF
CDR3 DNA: TGTGCCAGCAGCTTGTCAGGCTCGAATTCACCCCTCCACTTT

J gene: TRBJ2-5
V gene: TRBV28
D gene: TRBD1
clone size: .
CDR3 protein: CASSPGQGGQTQYF
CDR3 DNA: TGTGCCAGCAGTCCCGGACAGGGCGGGCAGACCCAGTACTTC

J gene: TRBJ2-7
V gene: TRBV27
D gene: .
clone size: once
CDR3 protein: CASSLLTGVSNEQYF
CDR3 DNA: TGTGCCAGCAGTTTACTTACGGGGGTTTCGAATGAGCAGTACTTC

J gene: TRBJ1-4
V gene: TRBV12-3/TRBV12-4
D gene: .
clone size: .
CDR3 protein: CASSFPGKEKLFF
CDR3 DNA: TGTGCCAGCAGTTTTCCAGGGAAGGAAAAACTGTTTTTT

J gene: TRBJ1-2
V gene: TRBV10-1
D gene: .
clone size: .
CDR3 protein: CASSEFSGYGYTF
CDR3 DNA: TGCGCCAGCAGTGAGTTTAGCGGCTATGGCTACACCTTC

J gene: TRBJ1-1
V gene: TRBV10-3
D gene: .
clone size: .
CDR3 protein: CAISDFGGRAEAFF
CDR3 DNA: TGTGCCATCAGTGACTTCGGGGGTCGGGCTGAAGCTTTCTTT

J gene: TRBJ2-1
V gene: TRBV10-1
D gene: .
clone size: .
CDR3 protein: CASSSGLGNEQFF
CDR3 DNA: TGCGCCAGCAGTTCAGGGTTAGGAAATGAGCAGTTCTTC

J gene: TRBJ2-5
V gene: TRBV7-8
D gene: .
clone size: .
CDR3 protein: CASSLDGSEGLAQYF
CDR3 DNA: TGTGCCAGCAGCTTAGATGGTAGCGAGGGTCTGGCCCAGTACTTC

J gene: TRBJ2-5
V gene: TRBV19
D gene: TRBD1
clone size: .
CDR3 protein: CASTRTGVEQETQYF
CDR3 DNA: TGTGCCAGTACCCGGACAGGGGTTGAGCAAGAGACCCAGTACTTC

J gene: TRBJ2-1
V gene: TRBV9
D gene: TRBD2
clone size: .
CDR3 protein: CASSIFLAGAYNEQFF
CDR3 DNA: TGTGCCAGCAGCATCTTTCTAGCGGGGGCCTACAATGAGCAGTTCTTC

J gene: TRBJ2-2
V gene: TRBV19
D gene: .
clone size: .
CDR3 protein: CASKVSGITGELFF
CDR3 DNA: TGTGCCAGTAAGGTTTCGGGGATCACCGGGGAGCTGTTTTTT

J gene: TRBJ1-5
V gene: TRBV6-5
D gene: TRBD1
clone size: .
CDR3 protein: CASSKTGQGRQPQHF
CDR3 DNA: TGTGCCAGCAGTAAAACGGGACAGGGAAGACAGCCCCAGCATTTT

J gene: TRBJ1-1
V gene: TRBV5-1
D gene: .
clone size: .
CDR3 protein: CASSLDSYTEAFF
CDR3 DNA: TGCGCCAGCAGCTTGGACAGTTACACTGAAGCTTTCTTT

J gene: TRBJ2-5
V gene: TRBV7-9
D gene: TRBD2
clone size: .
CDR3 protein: CASSSYSGGALETQYF
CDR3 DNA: TGTGCCAGCAGCTCCTATAGCGGGGGGGCCTTAGAGACCCAGTACTTC

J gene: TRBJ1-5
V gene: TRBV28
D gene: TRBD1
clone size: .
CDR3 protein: CASSPRGTGEHQPQHF
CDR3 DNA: TGTGCCAGCAGTCCAAGGGGAACAGGGGAGCATCAGCCCCAGCATTTT

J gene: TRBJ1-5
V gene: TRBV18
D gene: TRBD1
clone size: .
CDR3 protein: CASSSDRGSQPQHF
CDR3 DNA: TGTGCCAGCTCATCCGACAGGGGAAGTCAGCCCCAGCATTTT

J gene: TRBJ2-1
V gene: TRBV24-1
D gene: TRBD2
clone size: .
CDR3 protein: CATSLIGREQFF
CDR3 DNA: TGTGCCACCAGTCTTATTGGGAGGGAACAGTTCTTC

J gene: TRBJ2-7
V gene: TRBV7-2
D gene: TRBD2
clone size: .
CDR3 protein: CASSLDWTSGATYEQYF
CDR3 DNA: TGTGCCAGCAGCTTAGACTGGACTAGCGGGGCGACCTACGAGCAGTACTTC

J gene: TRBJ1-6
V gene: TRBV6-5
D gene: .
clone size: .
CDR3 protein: CASSSGSWDSPLHF
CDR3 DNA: TGTGCCAGCAGTTCGGGATCCTGGGATTCACCCCTCCACTTT

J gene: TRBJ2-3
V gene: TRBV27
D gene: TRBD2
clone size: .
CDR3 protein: CASSLRPGGSYTDTQYF
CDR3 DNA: TGTGCCAGCAGTTTACGCCCCGGGGGGTCTTACACAGATACGCAGTATTTT

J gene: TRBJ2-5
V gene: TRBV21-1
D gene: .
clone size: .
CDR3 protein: CASSKLSQETQYF
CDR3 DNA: TGTGCCAGCAGCAAACTTAGTCAAGAGACCCAGTACTTC

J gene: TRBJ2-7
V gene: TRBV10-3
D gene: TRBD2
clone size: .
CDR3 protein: CATTEGGGYEQYF
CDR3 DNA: TGTGCCACCACCGAGGGCGGGGGCTACGAGCAGTACTTC

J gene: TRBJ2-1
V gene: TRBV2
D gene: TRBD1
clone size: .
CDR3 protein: CAILGRAPGQGGNEQFF
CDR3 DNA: TGTGCCATCTTAGGCCGAGCCCCGGGACAGGGCGGCAATGAGCAGTTCTTC

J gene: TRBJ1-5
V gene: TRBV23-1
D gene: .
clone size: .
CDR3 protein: CASSHEESPWPQHF
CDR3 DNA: TGCGCCAGCAGTCATGAAGAGAGCCCGTGGCCCCAGCATTTT

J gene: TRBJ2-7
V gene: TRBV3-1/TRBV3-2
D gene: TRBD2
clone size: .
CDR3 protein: CASRPLAGGGEQYF
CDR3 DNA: TGTGCCAGCAGACCACTAGCGGGGGGTGGAGAGCAGTACTTC

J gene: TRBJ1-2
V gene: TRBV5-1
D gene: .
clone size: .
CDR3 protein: CASSFQGAANYGYTF
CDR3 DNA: TGCGCCAGCAGCTTTCAAGGGGCAGCTAACTATGGCTACACCTTC

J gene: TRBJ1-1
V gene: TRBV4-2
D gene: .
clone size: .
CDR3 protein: CASSPTNIRTEAFF
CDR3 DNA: TGTGCCAGCAGCCCTACGAACATCAGGACTGAAGCTTTCTTT

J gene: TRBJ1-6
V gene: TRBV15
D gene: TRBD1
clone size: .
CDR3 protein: CATSPRGQGYSPLHF
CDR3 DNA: TGTGCCACCAGCCCTCGGGGACAGGGATACTCACCCCTCCACTTT

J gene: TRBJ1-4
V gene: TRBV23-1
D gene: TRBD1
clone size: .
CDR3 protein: CASSHKDGQGAREKLFF
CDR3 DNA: TGCGCCAGCAGTCACAAAGATGGACAGGGGGCCCGGGAAAAACTGTTTTTT

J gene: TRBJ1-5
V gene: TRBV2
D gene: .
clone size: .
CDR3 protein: CASSLLHQPQHF
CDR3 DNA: TGTGCCAGCAGCCTACTTCATCAGCCCCAGCATTTT

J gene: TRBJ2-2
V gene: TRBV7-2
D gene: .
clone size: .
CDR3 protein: CASSSTTGELFF
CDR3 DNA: TGTGCCAGCAGCTCAACAACCGGGGAGCTGTTTTTT

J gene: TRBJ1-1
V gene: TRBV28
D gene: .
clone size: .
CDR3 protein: CASSSLGGGNTEAFF
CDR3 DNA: TGTGCCAGCAGTTCCCTAGGGGGTGGGAACACTGAAGCTTTCTTT

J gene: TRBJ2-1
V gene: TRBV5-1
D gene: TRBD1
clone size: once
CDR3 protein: CASSQSEPGGSYNEQFF
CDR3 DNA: TGCGCCAGCAGTCAATCCGAGCCAGGGGGATCCTACAATGAGCAGTTCTTC

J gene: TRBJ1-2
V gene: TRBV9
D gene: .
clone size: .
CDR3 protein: CASSVGGPRNYGYTF
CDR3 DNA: TGTGCCAGCAGCGTAGGGGGGCCAAGGAACTATGGCTACACCTTC

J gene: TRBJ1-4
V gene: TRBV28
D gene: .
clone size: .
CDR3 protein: CASSFKASFQEKLFF
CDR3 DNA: TGTGCCAGCAGTTTCAAAGCGTCTTTCCAGGAAAAACTGTTTTTT

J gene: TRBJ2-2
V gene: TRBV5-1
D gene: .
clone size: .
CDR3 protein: CASSLPGTGELFF
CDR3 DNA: TGCGCCAGCAGCTTGCCGGGCACCGGGGAGCTGTTTTTT

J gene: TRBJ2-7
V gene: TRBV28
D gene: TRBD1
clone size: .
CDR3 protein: CASSSKSGQGSHEQYF
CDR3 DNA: TGTGCCAGCAGTTCTAAGTCGGGACAGGGTTCCCACGAGCAGTACTTC

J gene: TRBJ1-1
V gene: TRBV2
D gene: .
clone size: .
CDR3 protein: CASSPQGFTEAFF
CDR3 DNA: TGTGCCAGCAGCCCACAGGGTTTCACTGAAGCTTTCTTT

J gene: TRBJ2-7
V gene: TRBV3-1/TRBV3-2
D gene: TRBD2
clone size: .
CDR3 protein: CASSSGLADEQYF
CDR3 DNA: TGTGCCAGCAGCTCGGGACTAGCGGACGAGCAGTACTTC

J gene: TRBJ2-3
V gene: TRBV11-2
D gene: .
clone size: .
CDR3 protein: CASSLVPRGSTDTQYF
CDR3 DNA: TGTGCCAGCAGCTTAGTCCCCCGGGGTAGCACAGATACGCAGTATTTT

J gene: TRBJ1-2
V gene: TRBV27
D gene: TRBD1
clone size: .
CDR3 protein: CASSLTGEGGGYTF
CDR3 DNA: TGTGCCAGCAGTCTGACAGGGGAGGGTGGCGGCTACACCTTC

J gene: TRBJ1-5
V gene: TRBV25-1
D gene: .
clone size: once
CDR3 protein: CASSSHRSNQPQHF
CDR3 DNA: TGTGCCAGCAGCTCCCACAGGAGCAATCAGCCCCAGCATTTT

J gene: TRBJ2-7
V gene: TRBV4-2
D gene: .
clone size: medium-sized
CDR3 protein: CASSQGISFSSYEQYF
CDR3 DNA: TGTGCCAGCAGCCAAGGTATTAGCTTCAGCTCCTACGAGCAGTACTTC

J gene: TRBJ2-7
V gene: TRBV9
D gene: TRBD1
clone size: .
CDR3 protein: CASSQGTGGSSYEQYF
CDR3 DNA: TGTGCCAGCAGCCAAGGGACAGGGGGGAGCTCCTACGAGCAGTACTTC

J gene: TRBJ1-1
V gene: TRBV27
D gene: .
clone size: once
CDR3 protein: CASSLGAVNTEAFF
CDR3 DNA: TGTGCCAGCAGTTTGGGCGCCGTAAACACTGAAGCTTTCTTT

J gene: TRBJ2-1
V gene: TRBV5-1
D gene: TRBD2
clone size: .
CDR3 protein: CASSFIAGGVYNEQFF
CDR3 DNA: TGCGCCAGCAGCTTTATAGCGGGGGGAGTTTACAATGAGCAGTTCTTC

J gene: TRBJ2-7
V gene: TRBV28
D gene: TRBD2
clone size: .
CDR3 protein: CASSRPGGYEQYF
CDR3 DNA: TGTGCCAGCAGTCGACCGGGGGGGTACGAGCAGTACTTC

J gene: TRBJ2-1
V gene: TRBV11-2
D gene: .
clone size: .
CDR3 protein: CASSLVSRGEQFF
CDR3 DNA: TGTGCCAGCAGCTTAGTGTCTCGGGGTGAGCAGTTCTTC

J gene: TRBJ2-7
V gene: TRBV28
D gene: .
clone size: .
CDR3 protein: CASRILSTGAYEQYF
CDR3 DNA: TGTGCCAGCAGAATCCTCAGTACTGGGGCGTACGAGCAGTACTTC

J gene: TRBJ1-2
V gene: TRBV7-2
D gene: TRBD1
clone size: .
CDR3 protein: CASSLGQGTGYTF
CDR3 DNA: TGTGCCAGCAGCTTGGGACAGGGGACCGGCTACACCTTC

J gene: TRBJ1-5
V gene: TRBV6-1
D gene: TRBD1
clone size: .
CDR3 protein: CASSAGTGGQFSNQPQHF
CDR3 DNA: TGTGCCAGCAGTGCCGGGACAGGGGGCCAATTTAGCAATCAGCCCCAGCATTTT

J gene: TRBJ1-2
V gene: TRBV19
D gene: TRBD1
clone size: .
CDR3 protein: CASSNTGDYGYTF
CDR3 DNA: TGTGCCAGTAGCAATACAGGGGACTATGGCTACACCTTC